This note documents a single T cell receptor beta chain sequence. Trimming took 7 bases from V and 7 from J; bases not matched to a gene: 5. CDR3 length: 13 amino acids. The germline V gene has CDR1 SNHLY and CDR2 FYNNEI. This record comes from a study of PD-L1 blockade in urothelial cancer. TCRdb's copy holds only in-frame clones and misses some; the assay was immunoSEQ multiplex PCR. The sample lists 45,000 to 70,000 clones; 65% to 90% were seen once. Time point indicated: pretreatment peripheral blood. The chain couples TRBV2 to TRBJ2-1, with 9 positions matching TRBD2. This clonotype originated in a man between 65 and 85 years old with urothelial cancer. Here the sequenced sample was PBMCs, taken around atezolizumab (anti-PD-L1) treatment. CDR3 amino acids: CASIAGVGNEQFF. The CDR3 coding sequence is TGTGCCAGCATAGCGGGAGTGGGAAATGAGCAGTTCTTC. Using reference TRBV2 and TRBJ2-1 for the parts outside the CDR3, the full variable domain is EPEVTQTPSHQVTQMGQEVILRCVPISNHLYFYWYRQILGQKVEFLVSFYNNEISEKSEIFDDQFSVERPDGSNFTLKIRSTKLEDSAMYFCASIAGVGNEQFFGPGTRLTVL.